These 24 T cell receptor beta chains were sequenced from one sample in a study of early T cells in non-severe SARS-CoV-2 infection. TCRdb recomputed calls from the 5' RACE reads with MiXCR, one row per CDR3 protein. The sample carries fewer than 60,000 distinct CDR3 sequences, roughly 8.8% recorded once. Sequenced input: whole blood. These receptors originate from an adult who was a healthcare worker with PCR-confirmed SARS-CoV-2 infection or an uninfected control (not recorded which).

The chain has TRBV7-3 and TRBJ2-1; 13 bases map to TRBD2. Trimming cost V 3 bases and J 1 base; bases outside gene matches: 6. Germline V gene lookup returns CDR1 SGHTA and CDR2 FQGTGA. CDR3 size: 18 residues. The CDR3 sequence is CASSFTSGRAGSYNEQFF. The CDR3, as DNA: TGTGCCAGCAGCTTCACTAGCGGGAGGGCCGGGTCCTACAATGAGCAGTTCTTC.

Ten or more counts support this clonotype. The chain carries TRBV2 and TRBJ2-5; D is uncertain. CDR1 is SNHLY, CDR2 FYNNEI, per germline. There are 12 residues in the CDR3. The ends were cut back, 8 bases at V and 3 bases at J, with 10 bases in the middle. The CDR3 nucleotides are TGTGCCAGCGACTTGGGGAAAGAGACCCAGTACTTC. It translates to CASDLGKETQYF.

This clonotype was counted many times. The chain carries TRBV20-1 and TRBJ2-3, with TRBD2 as a possible D gene (6 bases). Germline values: CDR1 DFQATT, CDR2 SNEGSKA (reference sequence). This CDR3 is 13 amino acids long. Trimming stripped 6 bases from V and 5 bases from J, with 15 bases between. The DNA of the CDR3 is TGCAGTGCCACCGGGGGAGTGGTAGATACGCAGTATTTT. Translated, it gives CSATGGVVDTQYF.

The CDR3 spells CAISDGTGVLQYF. In DNA form, the CDR3 reads TGTGCCATCAGTGACGGGACAGGGGTTTTGCAGTACTTC. This chain uses TRBV10-3 with TRBJ2-7; TRBD1 aligns across 10 bases. Trimming took 3 bases from V and 9 from J; bases not matched to a gene: 5. The CDR3 is 13 residues long. Germline V gene sequence: CDR1 ENHRY, CDR2 SYGVKD.

The genes are TRBV6-5 and TRBJ2-1; D could derive from TRBD1 or TRBD2 (6 bases each). Trimming cost V 0 bases and J 7 bases, with 13 bases left between them. The CDR3 loop spans 15 amino acids. The germline CDR1 and CDR2 sequences are MNHEY and SVGAGI. The CDR3: CASSYSRLGGNEQFF. CDR3 coding DNA: TGTGCCAGCAGTTACTCGAGACTAGGGGGGAATGAGCAGTTCTTC.

The chain couples TRBV12-5 to TRBJ2-7; D not certain. Looked up from germline, CDR1 is LGHNT and CDR2 is FRNRAP. V lost 4 bases and J lost 2, with 6 bases in between. CDR3 size: 12 residues. CDR3 in amino acids: CASGSKTYEQYF. Written as DNA, the CDR3 is TGTGCTAGTGGTTCAAAAACCTACGAGCAGTACTTC.

This clonotype has only a few counts. This sequence joins TRBV7-2 and TRBJ1-1; D not certain. Germline assignment: CDR1 SGHTA and CDR2 FQGNSA. The V end lost 5 bases, the J end lost 3 bases, and 7 bases lay between the germline ends. This CDR3 is 12 amino acids long. The CDR3 reads CASSPRHTEAFF. CDR3 DNA: TGTGCCAGCAGCCCACGGCACACTGAAGCTTTCTTT.

This clonotype appeared many times. V usage is TRBV20-1 and J usage is TRBJ2-7; 11 positions match TRBD1. Germline V gene lookup returns CDR1 DFQATT and CDR2 SNEGSKA (reference sequence). The trim removed 5 bases at V and 3 bases at J, leaving 6 bases unmatched. The CDR3 is 14 amino acids. CDR3 DNA sequence: TGCAGTGCTGGGCAGGGGACAGGGGGCTACGAGCAGTACTTC. Encoded protein: CSAGQGTGGYEQYF.

This clonotype has a count of ten or more. The chain joins TRBV3-1 to TRBJ1-2; no clear D gene. The germline CDR1 and CDR2 sequences are LGHDT and YNNKEL (reference sequence). The CDR3 covers 13 residues. V lost 0 bases and J lost 6, with 8 bases in between. DNA for the CDR3: TGTGCCAGCAGCCAAGATTTGCGGGATGGCTACACCTTC. Translated: CASSQDLRDGYTF.

By share of the sample, this clonotype is medium-sized. In DNA form, the CDR3 reads TGCAGTGCCGTTAACGCACAGTGGAACACTGAAGCTTTCTTT. Translated, it gives CSAVNAQWNTEAFF. The chain carries TRBV20-1 and TRBJ1-1, with D hard to call. Trimming removed 6 bases from V and 1 base from J, with 15 bases in between. Per germline, CDR1 DFQATT and CDR2 SNEGSKA (reference sequence). This CDR3 spans 14 amino acids.

J is TRBJ2-2 and V is TRBV5-1; 9 nucleotides match TRBD1. V dropped 2 bases and J dropped 4; count of bases not matched to a gene: 3. The CDR3 loop spans 15 amino acids. CDR1 SGHRS and CDR2 YFSETQ come from the germline V gene. DNA for the CDR3: TGCGCCAGCAGCTTAATGACAGGGGGCACCGGGGAGCTGTTTTTT. The encoded protein is CASSLMTGGTGELFF.

V usage is TRBV12-3 or TRBV12-4 and J usage is TRBJ2-5; D may be TRBD2 (6 bases). The V end was cut by 5 bases, the J end by 2 bases, with 12 bases between. The CDR3 runs to 14 residues. The CDR3 nucleotides are TGTGCCAGCAGTACGGACCGGGGGCAAGAGACCCAGTACTTC. It translates to CASSTDRGQETQYF.

To note about this clonotype: An end of the junction differs from the germline gene, which may be a read error. V usage is TRBV3-1 and J usage is TRBJ2-6, with a tentative D call TRBD1 (5 bases). The germline V gene has CDR1 LGHDT and CDR2 YNNKEL (reference sequence). This CDR3 region has 15 residues. The CDR3 sequence is CASSLRTSGANVLIF. CDR3 nucleotide sequence: TGTGCCAGCAGCCTGAGGACCTCTGGGGCCAACGTCCTGATTTTC.

This clonotype was observed once. A much larger clone differs from this one at a single base, so this may be a read error. The V and J genes are TRBV18 and TRBJ2-7; 8 bases agree with TRBD2. Germline-derived CDR1 and CDR2 are KGHSH and LQKENI. Trimming cost V 5 bases and J 0 bases; bases outside gene matches: 9. The CDR3 length is 16 residues. The CDR3: CASSARGSGSSYEQYF. In nucleotides, the CDR3 is TGTGCCAGCTCAGCGCGCGGAAGCGGGAGCTCCTACGAGCAGTACTTC.

This clonotype was found a few times. The chain links TRBV20-1 to TRBJ2-7, with no clear D. CDR1 is DFQATT and CDR2 is SNEGSKA in the germline V gene (reference sequence). The CDR3 totals 12 residues. V was pared by 3 bases and J by 0 bases, with 6 bases between. The CDR3: CSASLYSYEQYF. The CDR3 DNA reads TGCAGTGCTAGTTTGTACTCCTACGAGCAGTACTTC.

There are many counts of this clonotype. The CDR3 sequence: CASSPGDRNKNIQYF. CDR3 nucleotides: TGTGCCAGCTCCCCCGGGGACAGAAACAAAAACATTCAGTACTTC. V usage is TRBV27 and J usage is TRBJ2-4, with 7 bases fitting TRBD1. The germline gives CDR1 MNHEY, CDR2 SMNVEV (reference sequence). The CDR3 is 15 amino acids. After removal of 8 bases from V and 3 bases from J, the junction contained 10 bases not matched to a gene.

Ten or more counts support this clonotype. This sequence joins TRBV5-6 and TRBJ2-3; weak D call: TRBD1 (6 bases). Germline CDR1 is SGHDT and CDR2 is YYEEEE. V was shortened by 1 base and J by 2 bases, with 17 bases between the two germline ends. This CDR3 contains 17 residues. The CDR3 protein is CASSLWGTPVTTDTQYF. Written as DNA, the CDR3 is TGTGCCAGCAGCTTGTGGGGGACACCCGTGACCACAGATACGCAGTATTTT. Based on the CDR3 plus reference TRBV5-6 and TRBJ2-3, the full variable domain is DAGVTQSPTHLIKTRGQQVTLRCSPKSGHDTVSWYQQALGQGPQFIFQYYEEEERQRGNFPDRFSGHQFPNYSSELNVNALLLGDSALYLCASSLWGTPVTTDTQYFGPGTRLTVL.

The table lists this clonotype with a few counts. This chain joins TRBV6-5 and TRBJ2-5, with D uncertain. V lost 2 bases and J 4 bases, leaving 8 bases between the germline ends. This CDR3 has 13 amino acids. Looked up from germline, CDR1 is MNHEY and CDR2 is SVGAGI. Here the CDR3 DNA reads TGTGCCAGCAGTTACGGGGATCGAGAGACCCAGTACTTC. Its protein is CASSYGDRETQYF.

The table lists this clonotype with a few counts. This rearrangement joins TRBV6-2 or TRBV6-3 to TRBJ2-5; tentative D call: TRBD1 (6 bases). V lost 4 bases, J lost 7 bases, and 19 bases lay in between. Per the germline V gene, CDR1 is MNHEY and CDR2 is SVGEGT. The CDR3 loop spans 15 amino acids. This CDR3 reads CASSSRGQTEATQYF. The CDR3 coding sequence is TGTGCCAGCAGTTCCAGAGGACAGACCGAAGCGACCCAGTACTTC.

About this clonotype: A read error may account for a junction end that differs from germline. The CDR3 DNA sequence: TGTGCCAGCAGCCTACTTTCAGGGAACGCTGAAGCTTTCTTT. It is translated as CASSLLSGNAEAFF. The rearrangement links TRBV2 to TRBJ1-1, with a possible D match to TRBD1 (5 bases). The CDR3 consists of 14 residues. Germline V lookup: CDR1 SNHLY, CDR2 FYNNEI.

This clonotype was observed at least ten times. One end of the junction is discordant with germline, which a read error may explain. The CDR3 nucleotides read TGTGCCACCAGTAGAGCCCGATTAGAGTACAATGAGCAGTTCTTC. It is translated as CATSRARLEYNEQFF. The rearrangement links TRBV15 to TRBJ2-1; D gene uncertain. The CDR3 is made up of 15 amino acids. CDR1 is LNHNV and CDR2 is YYDKDF in the germline V gene (reference sequence).

This clonotype was picked up a small number of times. The rearrangement links TRBV6-1 to TRBJ2-7; D is possibly TRBD1 or TRBD2 (5 bases each). In germline, CDR1 is MNHNS, CDR2 SASEGT. The V gene lost 5 bases and the J gene lost 2 bases, with 13 bases spanning the gap. This CDR3 contains 14 residues. The DNA for the CDR3 is TGTGCCAGCAGTATACGGGACGTCACCTACGAGCAGTACTTC. Protein: CASSIRDVTYEQYF.

This clonotype is a singleton in its sample. The chain is built from TRBV4-3 and TRBJ1-1; D is perhaps TRBD1 (6 bases). Germline CDR1 and CDR2: LGHNA and YSLEER. V was cut by 0 bases and J by 7 bases, with 12 bases left in between. The CDR3 loop spans 14 amino acids. The CDR3 coding sequence is TGCGCCAGCAGCCAAGATTGGTCGGACAGTGAAGCTTTCTTT. The encoded protein is CASSQDWSDSEAFF.

The chain employs TRBV10-2 and TRBJ1-6; D remains unclear. Trimming stripped 2 bases from V and 7 bases from J, with 9 bases between. Per the germline V gene, CDR1 is WSHSY and CDR2 is SAAADI. The CDR3 is made up of 14 amino acids. CDR3 sequence (DNA): TGCGCCAGCAGTGAGGAGCGTTCCAATTCACCCCTCCACTTT. This sequence encodes CASSEERSNSPLHF.